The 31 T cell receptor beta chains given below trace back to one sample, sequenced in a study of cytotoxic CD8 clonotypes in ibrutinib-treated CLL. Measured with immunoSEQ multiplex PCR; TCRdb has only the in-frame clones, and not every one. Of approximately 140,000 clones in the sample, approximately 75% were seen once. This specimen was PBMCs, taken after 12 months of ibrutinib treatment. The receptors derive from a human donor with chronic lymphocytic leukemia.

CDR3 sequence (DNA): TGTGCCAGCTCACCAAGACAGGGGAACTACGAGCAGTACTTC. Residues: CASSPRQGNYEQYF. The chain couples TRBV18 to TRBJ2-7; 8 nucleotides agree with TRBD1. The V gene's germline CDR1 is KGHSH and CDR2 LQKENI. This CDR3 spans 14 amino acids. The junction had 3 bases not matched to a gene; V was cut back by 2 bases and J by 3 bases.

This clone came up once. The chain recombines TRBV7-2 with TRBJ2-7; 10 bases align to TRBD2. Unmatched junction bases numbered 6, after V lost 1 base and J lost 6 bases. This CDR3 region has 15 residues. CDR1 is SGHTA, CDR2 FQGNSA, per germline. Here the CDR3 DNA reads TGTGCCAGCAGCTTAGGTGCTAGCGGGGGCCCCGAGCAGTACTTC. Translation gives CASSLGASGGPEQYF.

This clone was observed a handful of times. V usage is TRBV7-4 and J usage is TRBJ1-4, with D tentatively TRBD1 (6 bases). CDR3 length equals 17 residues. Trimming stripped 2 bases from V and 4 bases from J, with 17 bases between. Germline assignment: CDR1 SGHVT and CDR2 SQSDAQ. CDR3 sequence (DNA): TGTGCCAGCAGCTTACGAGGGGGGGACTCCCATAATGAAAAACTGTTTTTT. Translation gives CASSLRGGDSHNEKLFF.

CDR3: CASSSASGVFLETQYF. The DNA for the CDR3 is TGTGCCAGCAGCTCCGCTAGTGGGGTTTTTTTAGAGACCCAGTACTTC. The chain joins TRBV7-2 to TRBJ2-5; D is uncertain. V was shortened by 4 bases and J by 4 bases, with 19 bases between the two germline ends. This CDR3 has 16 amino acids. The V gene's germline CDR1 is SGHTA and CDR2 FQGNSA. The full variable domain, rest sourced from reference TRBV7-2 and TRBJ2-5, is GAGVSQSPSNKVTEKGKDVELRCDPISGHTALYWYRQSLGQGLEFLIYFQGNSAPDKSGLPSDRFSAERTGGSVSTLTIQRTQQEDSAVYLCASSSASGVFLETQYFGPGTRLLVL.

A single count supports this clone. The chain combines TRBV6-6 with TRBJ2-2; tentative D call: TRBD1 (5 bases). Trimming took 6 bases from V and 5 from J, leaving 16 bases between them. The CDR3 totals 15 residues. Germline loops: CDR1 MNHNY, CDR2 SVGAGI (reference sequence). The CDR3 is CASSYLLPGTGELFF. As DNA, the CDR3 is TGTGCCAGCAGCTACCTTTTGCCAGGGACCGGGGAGCTGTTTTTT.

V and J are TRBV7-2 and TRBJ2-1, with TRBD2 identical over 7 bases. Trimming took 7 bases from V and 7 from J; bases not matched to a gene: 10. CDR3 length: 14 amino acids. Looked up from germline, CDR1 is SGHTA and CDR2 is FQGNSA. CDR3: CASTRGGSGNEQFF. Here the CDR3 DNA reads TGTGCCAGCACTCGGGGAGGGAGCGGGAATGAGCAGTTCTTC.

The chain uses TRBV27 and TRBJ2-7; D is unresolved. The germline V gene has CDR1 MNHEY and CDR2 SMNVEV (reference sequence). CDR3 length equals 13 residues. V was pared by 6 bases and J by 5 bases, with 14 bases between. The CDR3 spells CASSPSLRNEQYF. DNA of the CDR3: TGTGCCAGCAGCCCCTCGTTGCGGAACGAGCAGTACTTC.

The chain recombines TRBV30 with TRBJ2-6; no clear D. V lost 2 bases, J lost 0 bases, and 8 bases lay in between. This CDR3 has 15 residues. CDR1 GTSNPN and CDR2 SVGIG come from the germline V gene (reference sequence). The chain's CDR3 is CAWSPYYSGANVLTF. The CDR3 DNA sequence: TGTGCCTGGAGTCCTTACTACTCTGGGGCCAACGTCCTGACTTTC.

The CDR3, as DNA: TGTGCCAGCAGCTTAGCGGGGCAGGGCTTGCAAGAGACCCAGTACTTC. Translating it yields CASSLAGQGLQETQYF. The J gene is TRBJ2-5, the V gene TRBV7-2, with TRBD1 as a possible D gene (5 bases). Germline V gene data show CDR1 as SGHTA and CDR2 as FQGNSA. Between the trimmed V and J ends, which lost 0 bases and 2 bases, there was a span of 13 bases. The CDR3 length is 16 residues.

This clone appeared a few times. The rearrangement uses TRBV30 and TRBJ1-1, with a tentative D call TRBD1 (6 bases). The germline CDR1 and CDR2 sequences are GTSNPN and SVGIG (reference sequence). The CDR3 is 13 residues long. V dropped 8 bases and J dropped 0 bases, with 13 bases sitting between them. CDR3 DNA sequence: TGTGCCCGAACGGACAGTTTGAACACTGAAGCTTTCTTT. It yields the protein CARTDSLNTEAFF.

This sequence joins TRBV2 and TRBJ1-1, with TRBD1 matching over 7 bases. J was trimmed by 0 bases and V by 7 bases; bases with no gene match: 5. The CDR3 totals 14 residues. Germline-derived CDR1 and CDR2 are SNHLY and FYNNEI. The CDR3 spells CASIRDSLNTEAFF. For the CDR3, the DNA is TGTGCCAGCATTAGGGACAGCCTGAACACTGAAGCTTTCTTT. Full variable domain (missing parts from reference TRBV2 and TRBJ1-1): EPEVTQTPSHQVTQMGQEVILRCVPISNHLYFYWYRQILGQKVEFLVSFYNNEISEKSEIFDDQFSVERPDGSNFTLKIRSTKLEDSAMYFCASIRDSLNTEAFFGQGTRLTVV.

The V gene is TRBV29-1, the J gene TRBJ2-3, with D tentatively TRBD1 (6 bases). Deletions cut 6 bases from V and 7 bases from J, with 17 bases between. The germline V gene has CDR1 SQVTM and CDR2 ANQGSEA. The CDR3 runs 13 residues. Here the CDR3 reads CSVTVVGGNTQYF. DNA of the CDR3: TGCAGCGTGACGGTTGTAGGGGGAAATACGCAGTATTTT.

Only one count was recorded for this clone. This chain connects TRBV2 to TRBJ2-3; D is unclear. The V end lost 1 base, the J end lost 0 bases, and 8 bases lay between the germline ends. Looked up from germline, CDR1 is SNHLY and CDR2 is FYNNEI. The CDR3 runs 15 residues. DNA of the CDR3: TGTGCCAGCAGTGAAGTTCTCCGAAGCACAGATACGCAGTATTTT. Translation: CASSEVLRSTDTQYF.

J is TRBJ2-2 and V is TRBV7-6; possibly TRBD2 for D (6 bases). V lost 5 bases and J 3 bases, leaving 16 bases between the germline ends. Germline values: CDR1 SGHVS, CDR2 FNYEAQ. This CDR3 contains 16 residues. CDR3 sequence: CASSATPSVDTGELFF. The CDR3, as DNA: TGTGCCAGCAGCGCGACTCCTAGCGTGGACACCGGGGAGCTGTTTTTT. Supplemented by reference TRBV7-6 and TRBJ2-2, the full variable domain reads GAGVSQSPRYKVTKRGQDVALRCDPISGHVSLYWYRQALGQGPEFLTYFNYEAQQDKSGLPNDRFSAERPEGSISTLTIQRTEQRDSAMYRCASSATPSVDTGELFFGEGSRLTVL.

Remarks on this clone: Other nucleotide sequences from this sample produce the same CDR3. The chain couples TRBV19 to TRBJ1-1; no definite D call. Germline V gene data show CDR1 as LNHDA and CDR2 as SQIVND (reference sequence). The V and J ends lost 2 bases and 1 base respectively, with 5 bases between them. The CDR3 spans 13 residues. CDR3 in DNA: TGTGCCAGTAGTATAAGAGAGAACACTGAAGCTTTCTTT. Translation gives CASSIRENTEAFF.

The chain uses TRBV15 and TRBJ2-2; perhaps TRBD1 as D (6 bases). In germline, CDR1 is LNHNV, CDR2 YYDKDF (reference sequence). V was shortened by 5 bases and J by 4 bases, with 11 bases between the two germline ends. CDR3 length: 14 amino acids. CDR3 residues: CATSGSRGTGELFF. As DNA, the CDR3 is TGTGCCACCAGCGGCAGCAGGGGCACCGGGGAGCTGTTTTTT.

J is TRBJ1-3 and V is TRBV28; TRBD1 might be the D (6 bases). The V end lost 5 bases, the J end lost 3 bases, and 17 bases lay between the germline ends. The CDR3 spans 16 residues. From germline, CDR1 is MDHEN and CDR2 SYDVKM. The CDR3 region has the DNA TGTGCCAGCAGTGTTTACAGGGCCAGGGGTGGAAACACCATATATTTT. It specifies CASSVYRARGGNTIYF.

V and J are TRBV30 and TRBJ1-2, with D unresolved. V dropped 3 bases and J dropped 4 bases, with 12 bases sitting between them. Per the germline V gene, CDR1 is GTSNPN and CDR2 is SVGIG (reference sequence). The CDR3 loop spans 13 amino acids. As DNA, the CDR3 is TGTGCCTGGAGCCCGGACGAACGCTATGGCTACACCTTC. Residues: CAWSPDERYGYTF.

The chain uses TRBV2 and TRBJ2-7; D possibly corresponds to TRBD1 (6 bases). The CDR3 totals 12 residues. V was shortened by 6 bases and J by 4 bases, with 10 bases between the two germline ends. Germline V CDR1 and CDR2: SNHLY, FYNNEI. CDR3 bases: TGTGCCAGCAGAAAAACAGGGTACGAGCAGTACTTC. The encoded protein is CASRKTGYEQYF.

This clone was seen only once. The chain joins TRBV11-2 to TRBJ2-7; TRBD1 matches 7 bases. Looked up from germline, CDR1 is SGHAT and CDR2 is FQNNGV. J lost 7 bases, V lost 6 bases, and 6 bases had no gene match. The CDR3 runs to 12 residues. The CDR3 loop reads CASRATGPEQYF. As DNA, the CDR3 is TGTGCCAGCAGGGCGACAGGGCCGGAGCAGTACTTC.

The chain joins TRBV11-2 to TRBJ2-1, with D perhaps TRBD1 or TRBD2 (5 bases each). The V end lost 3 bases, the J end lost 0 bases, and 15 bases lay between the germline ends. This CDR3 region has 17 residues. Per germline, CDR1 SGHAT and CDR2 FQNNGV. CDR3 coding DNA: TGTGCCAGCAGCTTCGAGGGGACGGTCAGCTCCTACAATGAGCAGTTCTTC. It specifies CASSFEGTVSSYNEQFF.

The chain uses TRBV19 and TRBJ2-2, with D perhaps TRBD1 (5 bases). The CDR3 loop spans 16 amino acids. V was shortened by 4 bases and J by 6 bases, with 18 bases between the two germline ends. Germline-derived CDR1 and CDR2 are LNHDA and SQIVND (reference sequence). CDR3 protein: CASSTDWGVVAGELFF. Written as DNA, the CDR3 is TGTGCCAGTAGTACCGATTGGGGCGTAGTGGCCGGGGAGCTGTTTTTT.

The CDR3 nucleotides are TGTGCCAGCCTAAGAGGGGGTTACGAGCAGTACTTC. Translated, it gives CASLRGGYEQYF. This chain links TRBV21-1 with TRBJ2-7; the DNA was not compared with TRBD1, the D call given in the table. TRBV21-1 is assigned pseudogene status. The CDR3 is 12 amino acids.

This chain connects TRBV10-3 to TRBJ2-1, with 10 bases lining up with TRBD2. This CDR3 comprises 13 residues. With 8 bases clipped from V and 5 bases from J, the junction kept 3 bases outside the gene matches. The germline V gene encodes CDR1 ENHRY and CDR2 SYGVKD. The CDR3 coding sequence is TGTGCCATCCTAACTAGCGGGGACAATGAGCAGTTCTTC. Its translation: CAILTSGDNEQFF.

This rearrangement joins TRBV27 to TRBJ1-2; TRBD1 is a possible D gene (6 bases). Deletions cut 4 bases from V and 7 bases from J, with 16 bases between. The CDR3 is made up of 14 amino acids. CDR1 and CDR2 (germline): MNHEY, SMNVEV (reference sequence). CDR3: CASSSPGGYFGYTF. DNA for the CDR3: TGTGCCAGCAGTTCCCCGGGGGGCTATTTTGGCTACACCTTC.

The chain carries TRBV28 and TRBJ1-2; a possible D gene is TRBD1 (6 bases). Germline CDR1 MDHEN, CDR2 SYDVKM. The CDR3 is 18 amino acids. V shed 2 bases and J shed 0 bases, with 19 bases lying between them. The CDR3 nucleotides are TGTGCCAGCAGTTTAAGTCCAGCCGGGACAAAATCTAACTATGGCTACACCTTC. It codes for CASSLSPAGTKSNYGYTF.

In nucleotides, the CDR3 is TGCAGCGTTGAAGTGGTGGTGGGCAATGAGCAGTTCTTC. Amino acid sequence: CSVEVVVGNEQFF. The rearrangement uses TRBV29-1 and TRBJ2-1, with unresolved D. V was trimmed by 1 base and J by 6 bases, leaving 10 bases between them. CDR3 size: 13 residues. Germline V gene lookup returns CDR1 SQVTM and CDR2 ANQGSEA.

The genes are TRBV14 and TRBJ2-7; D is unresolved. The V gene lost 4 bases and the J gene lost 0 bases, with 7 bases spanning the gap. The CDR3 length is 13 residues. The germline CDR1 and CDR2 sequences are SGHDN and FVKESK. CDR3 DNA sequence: TGTGCCAGCAGCCGGGTTGCCTCCTACGAGCAGTACTTC. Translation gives CASSRVASYEQYF.

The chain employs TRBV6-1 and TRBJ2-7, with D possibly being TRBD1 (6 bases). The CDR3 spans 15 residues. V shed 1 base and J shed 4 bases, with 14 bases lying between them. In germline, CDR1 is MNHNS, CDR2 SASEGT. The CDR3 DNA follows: TGTGCCAGCAGTGAAGGGCAGGGGATGGGGTACGAGCAGTACTTC. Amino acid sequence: CASSEGQGMGYEQYF.

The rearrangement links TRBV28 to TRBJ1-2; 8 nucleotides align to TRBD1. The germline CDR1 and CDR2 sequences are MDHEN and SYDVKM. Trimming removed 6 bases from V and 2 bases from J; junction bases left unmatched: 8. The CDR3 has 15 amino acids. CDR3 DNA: TGTGCCAGCAGGCCTCAACAGGGGGGGAACTATGGCTACACCTTC. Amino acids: CASRPQQGGNYGYTF.

The DNA for the CDR3 is TGCGCCAGCAGCCAAGAATGGGTCAGATACTACGAGCAGTACTTC. This encodes CASSQEWVRYYEQYF. The V gene is TRBV4-1, the J gene TRBJ2-7, with unresolved D. CDR3 length: 15 residues. CDR1 and CDR2 from the germline V gene are MGHRA and YSYEKL. V was cut by 0 bases and J by 3 bases, with 12 bases left in between.